These 10 T cell receptor beta chains were all obtained from the same sample, sequenced in a study of T-cell reconstitution after alpha-beta-depleted transplantation in children. Unique molecular identifiers were built into the TCRbeta library. TCRdb re-derived calls from the PCR reads in MiXCR, one entry per CDR3 protein. Of around 60,000 distinct CDR3 sequences in the sample, 35% to 55% were seen once. Specimen: PBMCs, mostly from graft donor cells, collected 360 days after TCRalphabeta/CD19-depleted stem cell transplant. The receptors shown here come from a male patient younger than 18 who had a stem cell transplant for acute lymphoblastic leukemia, so the T cells may come from the graft donor.

The CDR3 DNA sequence: TGTGCCAGTGCCTATCTCACTCGCTACAATGAGCAGTTCTTC. Translated: CASAYLTRYNEQFF. V usage is TRBV6-5 and J usage is TRBJ2-1, with unresolved D. The CDR3 totals 14 residues. V gave up 9 bases and J gave up 3 bases, with 15 bases separating them. CDR1 is MNHEY and CDR2 is SVGAGI in the germline V gene.

This clonotype was detected once. V is TRBV5-6 and J is TRBJ1-1; D is uncertain. V gave up 0 bases and J gave up 3 bases, with 21 bases separating them. Germline V gene data show CDR1 as SGHDT and CDR2 as YYEEEE. The CDR3 spans 18 residues. The CDR3 nucleotides read TGTGCCAGCAGCTTGGCCCGTATTGGGAAGGTTCAGGACACTGAAGCTTTCTTT. Translation gives CASSLARIGKVQDTEAFF.

The rearrangement uses TRBV12-3 or TRBV12-4 and TRBJ2-2, with D possibly called TRBD1 or TRBD2 (6 bases each). The CDR3 runs 12 residues. With 11 bases removed from V and 4 bases from J, the gap between germline ends came to 11 bases. The CDR3 nucleotides read TGTGCCGGACTACAGGGCACCGGGGAGCTGTTTTTT. Residues: CAGLQGTGELFF.

The genes are TRBV27 and TRBJ2-1, with TRBD1 as a possible D gene (7 bases). In germline, CDR1 is MNHEY, CDR2 SMNVEV (reference sequence). V was pared by 2 bases and J by 9 bases, with 11 bases between. The CDR3 totals 13 residues. The CDR3: CASSLRQGGEQFF. The CDR3 DNA sequence: TGTGCCAGCAGTTTACGGCAGGGGGGTGAGCAGTTCTTC.

The gene calls are TRBV21-1 and TRBJ2-7. TRBV21-1 is a recognized pseudogene. CDR3 size: 15 residues. CDR3 sequence (DNA): TGTGCCAGCAGCAAAAGCGGTAAGGGTCACTACGAGCAGTACTTC. It translates to CASSKSGKGHYEQYF.

The rearrangement uses TRBV5-1 and TRBJ2-7; TRBD1 matches 9 bases. CDR1 SGHRS and CDR2 YFSETQ come from the germline V gene. The CDR3 loop spans 14 amino acids. J gave up 4 bases and V 3 bases, and 5 bases lay outside the gene matches. The CDR3 spells CASSSRDRVYEQYF. DNA for the CDR3: TGCGCCAGCAGCTCCCGGGACAGGGTGTACGAGCAGTACTTC.

V and J are TRBV5-1 and TRBJ2-5; no clear D gene. Trimming removed 4 bases at V and 4 bases at J, with 11 bases between. The CDR3 totals 13 residues. Per germline, CDR1 SGHRS and CDR2 YFSETQ. CDR3 region: CASSELLGETQYF. CDR3 DNA: TGCGCCAGCAGCGAATTACTGGGAGAGACCCAGTACTTC.

The chain is built from TRBV21-1 and TRBJ2-7. TRBV21-1 is labeled a pseudogene. The CDR3 sequence is 12 residues long. The CDR3: CASSRFSYEQYF. CDR3 sequence (DNA): TGTGCCAGCAGCAGGTTTTCCTACGAGCAGTACTTC.

The chain is built from TRBV7-8 and TRBJ2-1, with D unresolved. The V gene lost 5 bases and the J gene lost 10 bases, with 15 bases spanning the gap. The V gene's germline CDR1 is SGHVS and CDR2 FQNEAQ. The CDR3 covers 13 residues. CDR3 residues: CASSPGPLGEQFF. The CDR3 nucleotides are TGTGCCAGCAGCCCGGGTCCCTTAGGAGAGCAGTTCTTC.

The chain combines TRBV28 with TRBJ2-7, with TRBD2 as a possible D gene (7 bases). V was cut by 7 bases and J by 2 bases, with 27 bases left in between. CDR1 and CDR2 from the germline V gene are MDHEN and SYDVKM. The CDR3 totals 18 residues. The CDR3 reads CASTKGGMRTSATYEQYF. Here the CDR3 DNA reads TGTGCCAGCACCAAAGGGGGGATGCGAACTAGCGCAACCTACGAGCAGTACTTC.